Sequencing of this T cell receptor beta chain was carried out in a study of shared clonotypes between healthy human individuals. With regard to this clone: Its antigen is still unknown.

TCRdb keeps only in-frame clones here, not all; method: immunoSEQ multiplex PCR. Of hundreds of thousands of clones listed, 87% were seen once; the top ten hold 15% to 20%. Notes on the study in general: The rarefaction results pointed to incomplete sorted-subset sequencing despite large depth.

The CDR3 runs to 16 residues. V shed 1 base and J 1 base; nucleotides not matched to a gene: 4. Germline-derived CDR1 and CDR2 are SGHAT and FQNNGV. The rearrangement links TRBV11-2 to TRBJ2-3; TRBD1 matches at 8 bases. This clonotype was obtained from a man aged 18 to 35 in good health. The sequencing input was memory CD8+ T cells sorted from blood. Documented subset: CD45RO+ cells pooled with CCR7-negative TemRA cells. CDR3 DNA sequence: TGTGCCAGCAGCTTAGTAGGACAGGGTGGCACAGATACGCAGTATTTT. This sequence encodes CASSLVGQGGTDTQYF.